The next 21 T cell receptor beta chains were all read from a single sample in a study of blood T cell repertoires in COVID-19. The assay was immunoSEQ multiplex PCR, and TCRdb's table has in-frame clones only and misses some. The data show 30,000 or so clones, approximately 85% seen once. The sequencing sample was made of peripheral blood. These receptors were collected from a woman of 80 years or more with COVID-19, enrolled during active disease.

This chain links TRBV11-1 with TRBJ1-6, with D unclear. Germline V gene data show CDR1 as SGHAT and CDR2 as FQDESV (reference sequence). This CDR3 contains 16 residues. V was clipped by 2 bases and J by 5 bases, with 13 bases between them. In DNA, the CDR3 is TGTGCCAGCAGCTTAAATCTCCATGGAGATAATTCACCCCTCCACTTT. Amino acids: CASSLNLHGDNSPLHF. The entire variable domain, with the rest obtained from reference TRBV11-1 and TRBJ1-6, is as follows: EAEVAQSPRYKITEKSQAVAFWCDPISGHATLYWYRQILGQGPELLVQFQDESVVDDSQLPKDRFSAERLKGVDSTLKIQPAELGDSAMYLCASSLNLHGDNSPLHFGNGTRLTVT.

CDR3 residues: CSASWTRNEQFF. The CDR3 nucleotides are TGCAGTGCTAGTTGGACTCGGAATGAGCAGTTCTTC. V and J are TRBV20-1 and TRBJ2-1; D may be TRBD2 (5 bases). V gave up 3 bases and J gave up 7 bases, with 10 bases separating them. The CDR3 runs 12 residues. The germline gives CDR1 DFQATT, CDR2 SNEGSKA (reference sequence).

In this sample, this clone turned up a few times. CDR3: CASSSGGRTNTEAFF. The CDR3 DNA reads TGTGCCAGCAGTTCCGGGGGACGGACGAACACTGAAGCTTTCTTT. The chain carries TRBV6-5 and TRBJ1-1; possibly TRBD1 for D (5 bases). The CDR3 sequence is 15 residues long. The V gene lost 4 bases and the J gene lost 1 base, with 13 bases spanning the gap. Per germline, CDR1 MNHEY and CDR2 SVGAGI.

This chain links TRBV19 with TRBJ1-2; D is unclear. Germline V gives CDR1 LNHDA, CDR2 SQIVND (reference sequence). The CDR3 sequence is 13 residues long. V was pared by 4 bases and J by 2 bases, with 8 bases between. The CDR3 nucleotides read TGTGCCAGTAGTACGCCCGGGAACTATGGCTACACCTTC. Protein product: CASSTPGNYGYTF.

CDR3 nucleotides: TGTGCCAGTAGTATAGATCGATCCGGGGAAAAACTGTTTTTT. It codes for CASSIDRSGEKLFF. The V and J genes are TRBV19 and TRBJ1-4; D ambiguous. The CDR3 is made up of 14 amino acids. Deletions cut 0 bases from V and 8 bases from J, with 10 bases between. Looked up from germline, CDR1 is LNHDA and CDR2 is SQIVND (reference sequence). Supplemented by reference TRBV19 and TRBJ1-4, the full variable domain reads DGGITQSPKYLFRKEGQNVTLSCEQNLNHDAMYWYRQDPGQGLRLIYYSQIVNDFQKGDIAEGYSVSREKKESFPLTVTSAQKNPTAFYLCASSIDRSGEKLFFGSGTQLSVL.

The rearrangement links TRBV7-2 to TRBJ1-2; D call uncertain. The CDR3 spans 14 residues. Germline V CDR1 and CDR2: SGHTA, FQGNSA. V was pared by 6 bases and J by 1 base, with 12 bases between. CDR3 loop: CASRLSGYNYGYTF. The DNA for the CDR3 is TGTGCCAGCAGGCTCTCCGGGTATAACTATGGCTACACCTTC.

The J gene is TRBJ1-3, the V gene TRBV9; D unresolved. V lost 4 bases and J 2 bases, leaving 13 bases between the germline ends. The CDR3 length is 15 residues. Germline V gene lookup returns CDR1 SGDLS and CDR2 YYNGEE. CDR3 nucleotides: TGTGCCAGCAGCTTCCAATCCAGCGCTGGAAACACCATATATTTT. Residues: CASSFQSSAGNTIYF.

The chain joins TRBV6-5 to TRBJ2-7; D gene uncertain. The CDR3 consists of 13 residues. Germline loops: CDR1 MNHEY, CDR2 SVGAGI. The V gene lost 2 bases and the J gene lost 0 bases, with 5 bases spanning the gap. For the CDR3, the DNA is TGTGCCAGCAGTTACATCCGCTCCTACGAGCAGTACTTC. Encoded protein: CASSYIRSYEQYF.

The chain employs TRBV4-2 and TRBJ1-2; D is unresolved. Germline lookup yields CDR1 LGHNA and CDR2 YNFKEQ. V was cut by 1 base and J by 4 bases, with 13 bases left in between. This CDR3 comprises 15 residues. The CDR3 DNA reads TGTGCCAGCAGCCAAGGGGTCGGGGTACTCTATGGCTACACCTTC. Translating it yields CASSQGVGVLYGYTF.

The chain couples TRBV6-5 to TRBJ1-5, with no clear D. Trimming cost V 3 bases and J 0 bases, with 9 bases left between them. The CDR3 length is 15 residues. Germline V gene sequence: CDR1 MNHEY, CDR2 SVGAGI. The CDR3 is CASSYGRHSNQPQHF. Written as DNA, the CDR3 is TGTGCCAGCAGTTATGGGAGACATAGCAATCAGCCCCAGCATTTT.

V is TRBV9 and J is TRBJ2-2; no clear D gene. Germline lookup yields CDR1 SGDLS and CDR2 YYNGEE. V was cut by 0 bases and J by 1 base, with 7 bases left in between. CDR3 size: 15 residues. The CDR3 is CASSVGAVNTGELFF. For the CDR3, the DNA is TGTGCCAGCAGCGTAGGGGCAGTGAACACCGGGGAGCTGTTTTTT.

The chain couples TRBV24-1 to TRBJ1-2, with TRBD1 identical over 10 bases. Trimming at V came to 3 bases and at J to 5 bases, leaving 2 bases not matched to a gene. CDR3 length equals 14 residues. The germline V gene encodes CDR1 KGHDR and CDR2 SFDVKD. The CDR3 region has the DNA TGTGCCACCAGTGATGCGGACAGGGGGTATGGCTACACCTTC. Protein product: CATSDADRGYGYTF.

The chain links TRBV7-3 to TRBJ2-1; the D gene is possibly TRBD1 (5 bases). V lost 4 bases, J lost 7 bases, and 23 bases lay in between. Germline V gene sequence: CDR1 SGHTA, CDR2 FQGTGA. This CDR3 is built from 17 residues. CDR3 sequence: CASSSRSGQGTRNEQFF. DNA for the CDR3: TGTGCCAGCAGCTCAAGGTCGGGCCAGGGAACGAGGAATGAGCAGTTCTTC.

The chain joins TRBV7-7 to TRBJ2-3; D gene ambiguous. CDR1 is SSHAT, CDR2 FNYEAQ, per germline (reference sequence). CDR3 length: 13 amino acids. The V end lost 2 bases, the J end lost 2 bases, and 5 bases lay between the germline ends. CDR3: CASSLINTDTQYF. The CDR3 DNA is TGTGCCAGCAGCTTAATCAACACAGATACGCAGTATTTT.

The J gene is TRBJ1-2, the V gene TRBV4-1; D uncertain. This CDR3 comprises 14 residues. Deletions cut 0 bases from V and 4 bases from J, with 9 bases between. Germline loops: CDR1 MGHRA, CDR2 YSYEKL. CDR3 loop: CASSQDQAGYGYTF. The CDR3, as DNA: TGCGCCAGCAGCCAAGATCAGGCAGGCTATGGCTACACCTTC.

The chain recombines TRBV3-1 (or the pseudogene TRBV3-2) with TRBJ2-6; D not certain. CDR3 size: 15 residues. Germline assignment: CDR1 LGHDT and CDR2 YNNKEL (reference sequence). The V end was cut by 1 base, the J end by 0 bases, with 4 bases between. Written as DNA, the CDR3 is TGTGCCAGCAGCCAAGTCTCCTCTGGGGCCAACGTCCTGACTTTC. Protein product: CASSQVSSGANVLTF.

This chain joins TRBV21-1 and TRBJ1-5. TRBV21-1 is listed as a pseudogene. The CDR3 covers 13 residues. Here the CDR3 DNA reads TGTGCCAGCAGCGCGGGCCCCAATCAGCCCCAGCATTTT. It translates to CASSAGPNQPQHF.

Written as DNA, the CDR3 is TGTGCCAGCAGCTCCGGACTAGTTGCCTACGAGCAGTACTTC. It is translated as CASSSGLVAYEQYF. The chain carries TRBV5-4 and TRBJ2-7; 7 bases match TRBD2. J gave up 2 bases and V 3 bases, and 5 bases lay outside the gene matches. The CDR3 is 14 residues long. Germline V lookup: CDR1 SGHNT, CDR2 YYREEE (reference sequence).

The chain recombines TRBV10-1 with TRBJ1-1; 7 positions match TRBD1. The germline CDR1 and CDR2 sequences are WNHNN and SYGVQD (reference sequence). V lost 0 bases, J lost 0 bases, and 4 bases stayed unmatched. CDR3 length: 16 amino acids. CDR3 loop: CASSESRTGMNTEAFF. In nucleotides, the CDR3 is TGCGCCAGCAGTGAGTCCCGGACAGGTATGAACACTGAAGCTTTCTTT.

This clone has only one observation. The chain links TRBV6-6 to TRBJ1-2; 7 nucleotides match TRBD1. Germline values: CDR1 MNHNY, CDR2 SVGAGI (reference sequence). Unmatched junction bases numbered 10, after V lost 8 bases and J lost 7 bases. This CDR3 comprises 13 residues. The CDR3 DNA reads as TGTGCCAGCCACCCGGCAGGGGGTTTTGGCTACACCTTC. The encoded protein is CASHPAGGFGYTF.

This clone was recorded a few times. The chain carries TRBV7-9 and TRBJ1-2; D call uncertain. V was shortened by 5 bases and J by 4 bases, with 11 bases between the two germline ends. Looked up from germline, CDR1 is SEHNR and CDR2 is FQNEAQ (reference sequence). The CDR3 runs 13 residues. The CDR3: CASSPAGRYGYTF. CDR3 in DNA: TGTGCCAGCAGCCCCGCGGGCCGCTATGGCTACACCTTC. Supplemented by reference TRBV7-9 and TRBJ1-2, the full variable domain reads DTGVSQNPRHKITKRGQNVTFRCDPISEHNRLYWYRQTLGQGPEFLTYFQNEAQLEKSRLLSDRFSAERPKGSFSTLEIQRTEQGDSAMYLCASSPAGRYGYTFGSGTRLTVV.